This T cell receptor beta chain was profiled in a study of T cell repertoires in cytomegalovirus infection (dated by TCRdb to the late 2010s). Study-wide context: Donor HLA type was relevant to the analysis, because carriage of CMV infection together with the matching HLA type was indicated by public TCR beta signatures.

Sequencer: Illumina HiSeq 1500. Clones were called with MiXCR by TCRdb after fastp trimmed the public reads at Q25, and only in-frame beta chains were retained. Rows with a matching CDR3 protein are joined into one entry that keeps the most common DNA and genes. The sample has about 150,000 distinct CDR3 sequences on record, about a quarter of them singletons. 9.5% to 13% of the sample is in the top ten clones. This clonotype was found many times. Its antigen target is currently unknown. Per-nucleotide qualities are absent, and no much larger clonotype sits a single base away. Results and caveats for the whole study, not just this receptor: In the ex vivo response, HLA-C-restricted CMV-specific TCR beta clonotypes were dominant, and in two of eight donors the single most frequent clonotype came from this HLA-C-restricted group. Carriers of CMV infection plus the relevant HLA type were discriminated by the cumulative frequency of public TCR beta family members in the study cohort and in an independent roughly 370-donor cohort.

V is pared back by 2 bases and J by 3 bases, with 13 bases lying between the germline termini. According to the germline V gene, CDR1 reads SGHTA and CDR2 reads FQGNSA. From the cysteine up to the phenylalanine, the CDR3 has a length of 15 residues. Only CDR3 DNA is held: 45 bases, read in frame from base 1. The chain is encoded by TRBV7-2 joined to TRBJ1-1; no confident D gene assignment can be made. The sequenced sample consisted of PBMCs. The clonotype originates from a human donor in good health (CMV status not recorded). Some clones in this sample may be carry-over from other donors' samples. The CDR3 has the sequence CASSLFPGSDTEAFF. The sequenced DNA: TGTGCCAGCAGCTTATTCCCGGGGTCGGACACTGAAGCTTTCTTT.